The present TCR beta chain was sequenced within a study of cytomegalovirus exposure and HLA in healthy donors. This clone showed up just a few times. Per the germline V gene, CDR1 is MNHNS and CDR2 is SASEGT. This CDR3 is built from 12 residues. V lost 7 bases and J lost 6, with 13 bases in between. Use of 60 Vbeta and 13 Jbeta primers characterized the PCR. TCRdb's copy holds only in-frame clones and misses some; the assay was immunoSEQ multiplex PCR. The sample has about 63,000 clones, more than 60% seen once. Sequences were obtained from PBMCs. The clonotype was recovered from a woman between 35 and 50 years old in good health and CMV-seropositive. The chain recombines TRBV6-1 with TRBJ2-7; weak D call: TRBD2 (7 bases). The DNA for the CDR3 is TGTGCCAGCATCTGGGGGGGGCTCGAGCAGTACTTC. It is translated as CASIWGGLEQYF.